Shown below are 32 T cell receptor beta chains from a single sample sequenced in a study of T cell clonality in common variable immunodeficiency. Study-level points and caveats: Reportedly, TCR beta sequences from common variable immunodeficiency showed fewer deletions and N-nucleotide insertions.

Assay: immunoSEQ multiplex PCR; the TCRdb copy retains only in-frame clones and omits some. The table lists 30,000 to 40,000 clones, with no singletons. Their antigens are not known. The sample comprised peripheral blood mononuclear cells. The receptors were gathered from a human donor with common variable immunodeficiency.

This clone has at least ten counts. The CDR3 end lies 3 residues beyond the end of the read and is filled in from the germline J gene. The chain is built from TRBV6-2 or TRBV6-3 and TRBJ2-3, with 12 positions matching TRBD2. The germline CDR1 and CDR2 sequences are MNHEY and SVGEGT. J gave up 1 base and V 7 bases, and 9 bases lay outside the gene matches. The CDR3 loop spans 17 amino acids. CDR3 DNA (partial): TGTGCCAGCAAGAAGACTAGCGGGAGTGGAGGCACAGATACG. It specifies CASKKTSGSGGTDT. The whole CDR3 sequence is CASKKTSGSGGTDTQYF.

This clone appeared many times. The read falls 3 residues short of the CDR3 end, and the missing part is taken from the germline J gene. This chain links TRBV2 with TRBJ1-1; possible D gene TRBD1, 5 bases. V was trimmed by 7 bases and J by 3 bases, leaving 9 bases between them. The CDR3 has 12 amino acids. Looked up from germline, CDR1 is SNHLY and CDR2 is FYNNEI. The covered CDR3 bases are TGTGCCAGCACCCCGGGGGACACTGAA. This codes for CASTPGDTE. The entire CDR3 protein is CASTPGDTEAFF.

This clone occurred a few times. The read halts 3 residues ahead of the CDR3 end, with the missing end drawn from the germline J gene. The V and J genes are TRBV7-8 and TRBJ2-3; D unresolved. The CDR3 sequence is 14 residues long. From germline, CDR1 is SGHVS and CDR2 FQNEAQ. The ends were cut back, 1 base at V and 5 bases at J, with 10 bases in the middle. The sequenced CDR3 bases are TGTGCCAGCAGCTTAGGAGCTAAGCGAGATACG. Encoded protein: CASSLGAKRDT. The CDR3 in its entirety is CASSLGAKRDTQYF.

Notes on this clone: The CDR3 extends 3 residues past the end of the read, so its final part is completed from the germline J gene. The rearrangement uses TRBV19 and TRBJ2-1; D is perhaps TRBD2 (5 bases). CDR3 size: 15 residues. The V end lost 5 bases, the J end lost 4 bases, and 15 bases lay between the germline ends. CDR1 is LNHDA, CDR2 SQIVND, per germline (reference sequence). CDR3 DNA, as far as it was read: TGTGCCAGTAGTCTGACCCCCGGGGTATACAATGAG. It translates to CASSLTPGVYNE. The entire CDR3 protein is CASSLTPGVYNEQFF.

A remark on this clone: The read is 3 residues too short to cover the CDR3 end, so that end is filled in from the germline J gene. The gene calls are TRBV11-3 and TRBJ2-7, with D maybe TRBD1 (6 bases). V lost 5 bases and J lost 5, with 19 bases in between. The CDR3 length is 15 residues. Germline V gene lookup returns CDR1 SGHNT and CDR2 YENEEA. CDR3 bases read: TGTGCCAGCAGCCTCCCCGGAACAGGGAAGGACGAG. This sequence encodes CASSLPGTGKDE. The full CDR3 protein is CASSLPGTGKDEQYF.

This clone was found many times. The CDR3 goes on 3 residues after the read ends, and that part is filled in from the germline J gene. The chain joins TRBV9 to TRBJ2-2; 8 bases are shared with TRBD1. Per the germline V gene, CDR1 is SGDLS and CDR2 is YYNGEE. This CDR3 has 17 residues. V lost 6 bases, J lost 0 bases, and 10 bases stayed unmatched. The sequenced part of the CDR3 DNA is TGTGCCAGCAACGTTAGGGGACAGGCAACGAACACCGGGGAG. Translated: CASNVRGQATNTGE. In full, the CDR3 is CASNVRGQATNTGELFF. The entire variable domain, with the rest obtained from reference TRBV9 and TRBJ2-2, is as follows: DSGVTQTPKHLITATGQRVTLRCSPRSGDLSVYWYQQSLDQGLQFLIQYYNGEERAKGNILERFSAQQFPDLHSELNLSSLELGDSALYFCASNVRGQATNTGELFFGEGSRLTVL.

This clone has a count of ten or more. The DNA ends 3 residues before the CDR3 does, and the rest of the CDR3 is filled in from the germline J gene. J is TRBJ2-3 and V is TRBV7-8, with TRBD2 identical over 9 bases. V gave up 8 bases and J gave up 3 bases; unmatched junction bases: 6. The CDR3 is 14 residues long. Germline loops: CDR1 SGHVS, CDR2 FQNEAQ. CDR3 bases read: TGTGCCAGCCAGGTCAGCGGGAGGACAGATACG. Protein product: CASQVSGRTDT. The entire CDR3 is CASQVSGRTDTQYF.

Many counts were recorded for this clone. The read ends 3 residues before the CDR3 terminus; that terminus is restored from the germline J gene. The V and J genes are TRBV18 and TRBJ2-3; 8 bases are a match to TRBD1. Germline V CDR1 and CDR2: KGHSH, LQKENI. V lost 3 bases to trimming and J lost 2 bases; unmatched junction nucleotides: 10. This CDR3 spans 17 amino acids. The chain's CDR3 is CASSPLGRQGPTDTQYF. Partial CDR3 DNA: TGTGCCAGCTCACCCCTGGGACGACAGGGGCCCACAGATACG.

This clone has more than one count but fewer than ten. The read finishes 3 residues shy of the CDR3 end, and the germline J gene is used to complete it. V and J are TRBV7-9 and TRBJ1-2; D may be TRBD1 (5 bases). The ends were cut back, 1 base at V and 5 bases at J, with 14 bases in the middle. The germline V gene has CDR1 SEHNR and CDR2 FQNEAQ (reference sequence). The CDR3 consists of 15 residues. The CDR3 bases that were read are TGTGCCAGCAGCTTAGGTCCAGGGTCCATTTATGGC. It is translated as CASSLGPGSIYG. The CDR3 reads in full as CASSLGPGSIYGYTF.

The sample holds many counts of this clone. From the germline J gene comes the end of the CDR3, since the read stops 3 residues before it. This chain connects TRBV27 to TRBJ1-5; D is unresolved. V was trimmed by 5 bases and J by 1 base, leaving 9 bases between them. The CDR3 totals 14 residues. Germline CDR1 is MNHEY and CDR2 is SMNVEV (reference sequence). CDR3: CASSTGESNQPQHF. The part of the CDR3 DNA that was read is TGTGCCAGCAGTACCGGGGAAAGCAATCAGCCC.

This clone was picked up many times. The read is 3 residues too short to cover the CDR3 end, so that end is filled in from the germline J gene. The identical CDR3 is also encoded by other nucleotide sequences in the sample. The rearrangement links TRBV7-8 to TRBJ2-7; D not resolved. This CDR3 is 11 amino acids long. V was shortened by 6 bases and J by 0 bases, with 3 bases between the two germline ends. Germline loops: CDR1 SGHVS, CDR2 FQNEAQ. The CDR3 DNA, read in part, is TGTGCCAGCAGTCTCTCCTACGAG. Translating gives CASSLSYE. The whole CDR3 is CASSLSYEQYF.

A word on this clone: The read ends 3 residues early relative to the CDR3; the germline J gene fills the gap. The rearrangement links TRBV7-3 to TRBJ1-2; 11 bases align to TRBD1. Germline values: CDR1 SGHTA, CDR2 FQGTGA. The CDR3 has 15 amino acids. Unmatched junction bases numbered 4, after V lost 4 bases and J lost 3 bases. The sequenced part of the CDR3 DNA is TGTGCCAGCAGCTGGACAGGGGGCGGCGACTATGGC. This sequence encodes CASSWTGGGDYG. The whole CDR3 protein reads CASSWTGGGDYGYTF.

This clone was seen at least ten times. The read ends 3 residues shy of where the CDR3 ends; the end is completed using the germline J gene. The chain links TRBV23-1 to TRBJ2-7, with 10 bases identical to TRBD2. TRBV23-1 is an ORF, with its function uncertain. The CDR3 length is 17 residues. The V segment lost 2 bases and the J segment 0 bases; nucleotides outside the gene matches: 7. CDR3 DNA (partial): TGCGCCAGCAGTCAACGTAACCCTAGCGGGAGCTCCTACGAG. It translates to CASSQRNPSGSSYE. The complete CDR3 sequence is CASSQRNPSGSSYEQYF.

The table lists this clone with many counts. Read data end 3 residues before the CDR3 end; the end is taken from the germline J gene. The chain has TRBV6-4 and TRBJ1-6; D might be TRBD1 (6 bases). The CDR3 totals 14 residues. Germline values: CDR1 MRHNA, CDR2 SNTAGT. Between the trimmed V and J ends, which lost 6 bases and 9 bases, there was a span of 15 bases. The CDR3 loop reads CASSRDRLGSPLHF. Partial CDR3 DNA: TGTGCCAGCAGCCGCGACAGGCTCGGTTCACCC.

This clone was detected only a few times. The read finishes 3 residues shy of the CDR3 end, and the germline J gene is used to complete it. The chain joins TRBV7-2 to TRBJ2-7; D might be TRBD1 (6 bases). The CDR3 runs 15 residues. CDR1 and CDR2 from the germline V gene are SGHTA and FQGNSA. The ends were cut back, 2 bases at V and 2 bases at J, with 13 bases in the middle. The CDR3 region is CASSLTAGETYEQYF. CDR3 bases read: TGTGCCAGCAGCTTAACGGCAGGGGAAACCTACGAG.

Sample share makes this clone medium-sized. Coverage ceases 3 residues before the CDR3 finishes, and the germline J gene fills in the end. The V gene is TRBV29-1, the J gene TRBJ2-7, with TRBD1 matching over 9 bases. CDR3 length equals 15 residues. The V segment lost 3 bases and the J segment 3 bases; nucleotides outside the gene matches: 9. Germline CDR1 is SQVTM and CDR2 is ANQGSEA. CDR3 bases read: TGCAGCGTTGAGGGGGGGACAGGGCGTTACTACGAG. It yields the protein CSVEGGTGRYYE. From start to end, the CDR3 is CSVEGGTGRYYEQYF.

A remark on this clone: The sequence runs out 3 residues before the end of the CDR3; the remainder is reconstructed from the germline J gene. The chain carries TRBV6-2 or TRBV6-3 and TRBJ2-5, with TRBD2 as a possible D gene (6 bases). Germline V gene data show CDR1 as MNHEY and CDR2 as SVGEGT. V lost 7 bases, J lost 1 base, and 22 bases lay in between. The CDR3 spans 17 residues. The chain's CDR3 is CASTPPRTNRFQETQYF. CDR3 bases read: TGTGCCAGCACCCCCCCTAGGACTAACCGGTTCCAAGAGACC.

In its sample, this clone was seen many times. The CDR3 end lies 3 residues beyond the end of the read and is filled in from the germline J gene. The chain combines TRBV19 with TRBJ1-6, with TRBD1 identical over 7 bases. Germline V gene data show CDR1 as LNHDA and CDR2 as SQIVND (reference sequence). The junction had 3 bases not matched to a gene; V was cut back by 4 bases and J by 6 bases. The CDR3 consists of 14 residues. The CDR3 sequence is CASSTRDSNSPLHF. Partial CDR3 DNA: TGTGCCAGTAGTACCCGGGACAGTAATTCACCC.

This clone was seen a handful of times. The read falls 3 residues short of the CDR3 end, and the missing part is taken from the germline J gene. The chain couples TRBV7-8 to TRBJ2-1; D is possibly TRBD2 (5 bases). The CDR3 consists of 12 residues. Trimming removed 6 bases from V and 6 bases from J, with 9 bases in between. Germline lookup yields CDR1 SGHVS and CDR2 FQNEAQ. CDR3 DNA (partial): TGTGCCAGCAGTACTAGAGGCAATGAG. Protein product: CASSTRGNE. The whole CDR3 region reads CASSTRGNEQFF.

At least ten counts were recorded for this clone. The read finishes 3 residues shy of the CDR3 end, and the germline J gene is used to complete it. The chain uses TRBV16 and TRBJ1-6; D not certain. The CDR3 sequence is 15 residues long. Trimming stripped 6 bases from V and 5 bases from J, with 14 bases between. In germline, CDR1 is KGHSY, CDR2 FQNENV. The CDR3 loop reads CASRPLGVNNSPLHF. CDR3 DNA (partial): TGTGCCAGCAGACCCCTCGGGGTCAATAATTCACCC.

This clone counts as medium-sized (0.01 to 0.1%). The read is 3 residues too short to cover the CDR3 end, so that end is filled in from the germline J gene. This chain uses TRBV20-1 with TRBJ2-2; 10 bases match TRBD1. Germline assignment: CDR1 DFQATT and CDR2 SNEGSKA (reference sequence). The CDR3 has 16 residues. The ends lost 2 bases at V and 7 bases at J; junction bases unmatched: 10. CDR3 DNA, as far as it was read: TGCAGTGCTAGACCTCATGCGACAGGGGGCATCGGGGAG. This gives the protein CSARPHATGGIGE. The entire CDR3 sequence reads CSARPHATGGIGELFF.

This clone occurred a few times. The read gets to within 3 residues of the CDR3 end, and the germline J gene fills in the rest. The V gene is TRBV2, the J gene TRBJ2-3, with 7 nucleotides matching TRBD2. The CDR3 length is 16 residues. Per the germline V gene, CDR1 is SNHLY and CDR2 is FYNNEI. V trimming: 1 base; J trimming: 3 bases; junction bases outside the gene matches: 7. The sequenced CDR3 bases are TGTGCCAGCAGTGAAGGGAGTAGCGGGTATACAGATACG. Encoded protein: CASSEGSSGYTDT. The CDR3 in full is CASSEGSSGYTDTQYF.

This clone was seen many times. Sequencing ends 3 residues short of the CDR3 end; the germline J gene provides the rest. This rearrangement joins TRBV10-3 to TRBJ2-3, with 8 nucleotides matching TRBD2. The CDR3 is 17 residues long. Per the germline V gene, CDR1 is ENHRY and CDR2 is SYGVKD. V was clipped by 2 bases and J by 1 base; unmatched bases: 8. The CDR3 region is CAISEPEPGLGTDTQYF. CDR3 DNA, as far as it was read: TGTGCCATCAGTGAGCCCGAGCCGGGACTAGGCACAGATACG.

For this clone: One base away lies a much larger clone, so this may be a sequencing read error. The CDR3 here is CASSYDRGNTIYF. The CDR3 DNA, read in part, is TGTGCCAGCAGCTACGACAGGGGAAACACC. J is TRBJ1-3 and V is TRBV7-2, with D possibly matching TRBD1 (6 bases). The sequence runs out 3 residues before the end of the CDR3; the remainder is reconstructed from the germline J gene. Trimming removed 4 bases from V and 4 bases from J, with 8 bases in between. Germline V gives CDR1 SGHTA, CDR2 FQGNSA. The CDR3 covers 13 residues.

This clone has just a few counts. Read sequence stops 3 residues before the CDR3 end, and the germline J gene provides the missing end. This chain connects TRBV7-3 to TRBJ2-3, with 10 bases that match TRBD2. The length of the CDR3 is 12 residues. Germline V gene sequence: CDR1 SGHTA, CDR2 FQGTGA. The V segment lost 9 bases and the J segment 6 bases; nucleotides outside the gene matches: 3. The DNA read from the CDR3 is TGTGCCAGTAAAGCGGGAGGGGATACG. Residues: CASKAGGDT. The CDR3 as a whole reads CASKAGGDTQYF.

This clone has a handful of counts. Coverage ceases 3 residues before the CDR3 finishes, and the germline J gene fills in the end. The chain is built from TRBV19 and TRBJ1-2, with D tentatively TRBD1 (5 bases). CDR1 is LNHDA, CDR2 SQIVND, per germline (reference sequence). V lost 6 bases to trimming and J lost 3 bases, with 14 bases between them. The CDR3 has 14 residues. CDR3 DNA, as far as it was read: TGTGCCAGTAGGGGGGACTCGGGCCACTATGGC. Residues: CASRGDSGHYG. The full-length CDR3 reads as CASRGDSGHYGYTF.

This clone occurred a few times. The read gets to within 3 residues of the CDR3 end, and the germline J gene fills in the rest. The V call is TRBV11-3, the J call TRBJ1-1, with D maybe TRBD1 (5 bases). This CDR3 comprises 15 residues. Germline lookup yields CDR1 SGHNT and CDR2 YENEEA. Deletions cut 5 bases from V and 4 bases from J, with 17 bases between. The CDR3 sequence: CASSRTPGKGTEAFF. The covered CDR3 bases are TGTGCCAGCAGCCGGACGCCAGGGAAGGGCACTGAA.

This clone was counted ten times or more. The read ends 3 residues before the CDR3 terminus; that terminus is restored from the germline J gene. V gene TRBV7-6 combines with J gene TRBJ2-3, with D perhaps matching TRBD2 (7 bases). In germline, CDR1 is SGHVS, CDR2 FNYEAQ. The V end was cut by 5 bases, the J end by 8 bases, with 14 bases between. The CDR3 runs 13 residues. Incomplete CDR3 DNA: TGTGCCAGCAGCCTAGAGGGGGGGGGTACG. Translating it yields CASSLEGGGT. The full CDR3 sequence reads CASSLEGGGTQYF.

This clone came up many times. Sequencing ends 3 residues short of the CDR3 end; the germline J gene provides the rest. The rearrangement links TRBV19 to TRBJ1-2; the match to TRBD1 covers 9 bases. V lost 9 bases to trimming and J lost 5 bases; unmatched junction nucleotides: 7. The CDR3 length is 13 residues. In germline, CDR1 is LNHDA, CDR2 SQIVND (reference sequence). The chain's CDR3 is CASTRDRAYGYTF. The covered CDR3 bases are TGTGCCAGCACCCGGGACAGGGCATATGGC. Drawing the rest from reference TRBV19 and TRBJ1-2, the complete variable domain is DGGITQSPKYLFRKEGQNVTLSCEQNLNHDAMYWYRQDPGQGLRLIYYSQIVNDFQKGDIAEGYSVSREKKESFPLTVTSAQKNPTAFYLCASTRDRAYGYTFGSGTRLTVV.

The sample holds a few counts of this clone. Read coverage stops 3 residues before the CDR3 terminus; the germline J gene supplies the remainder. The genes are TRBV18 and TRBJ2-7, with D perhaps matching TRBD1 or TRBD2 (5 bases each). Trimming cost V 1 base and J 2 bases, with 30 bases left between them. Germline lookup yields CDR1 KGHSH and CDR2 LQKENI. This CDR3 comprises 21 residues. The DNA read from the CDR3 is TGTGCCAGCTCACCACGAGGGGATGAAACCAATTCAAGGCCGGATCCCTACGAG. Its protein is CASSPRGDETNSRPDPYE. The complete CDR3 sequence is CASSPRGDETNSRPDPYEQYF.

This clone was found a few times. The read stops 3 residues short of the end of the CDR3; the missing end is completed from the germline J gene. The rearrangement links TRBV5-1 to TRBJ2-7, with 15 bases lining up with TRBD2. The CDR3 runs 18 residues. V shed 4 bases and J 1 base; nucleotides not matched to a gene: 9. Germline CDR1 SGHRS, CDR2 YFSETQ. The CDR3 spells CASSGSGTSGRSSYEQYF. CDR3 DNA, as far as it was read: TGCGCCAGCAGCGGTTCCGGGACTAGCGGGAGGAGTTCCTACGAG.

Only a few counts were recorded for this clone. The CDR3 DNA, read in part, is TGTGCCAGCTCACCACGGGCCAAAGTGTACGAG. Translated: CASSPRAKVYE. The full CDR3 is CASSPRAKVYEQYF. The rearrangement joins TRBV18 to TRBJ2-7; D is undetermined. The CDR3 end falls 3 residues outside the read, so it is completed with the germline J gene. V lost 1 base to trimming and J lost 4 bases, with 11 bases between them. Germline V gene data show CDR1 as KGHSH and CDR2 as LQKENI. This CDR3 is 14 amino acids long. Filled out from reference TRBV18 and TRBJ2-7, the complete variable domain reads NAGVMQNPRHLVRRRGQEARLRCSPMKGHSHVYWYRQLPEEGLKFMVYLQKENIIDESGMPKERFSAEFPKEGPSILRIQQVVRGDSAAYFCASSPRAKVYEQYFGPGTRLTVT.